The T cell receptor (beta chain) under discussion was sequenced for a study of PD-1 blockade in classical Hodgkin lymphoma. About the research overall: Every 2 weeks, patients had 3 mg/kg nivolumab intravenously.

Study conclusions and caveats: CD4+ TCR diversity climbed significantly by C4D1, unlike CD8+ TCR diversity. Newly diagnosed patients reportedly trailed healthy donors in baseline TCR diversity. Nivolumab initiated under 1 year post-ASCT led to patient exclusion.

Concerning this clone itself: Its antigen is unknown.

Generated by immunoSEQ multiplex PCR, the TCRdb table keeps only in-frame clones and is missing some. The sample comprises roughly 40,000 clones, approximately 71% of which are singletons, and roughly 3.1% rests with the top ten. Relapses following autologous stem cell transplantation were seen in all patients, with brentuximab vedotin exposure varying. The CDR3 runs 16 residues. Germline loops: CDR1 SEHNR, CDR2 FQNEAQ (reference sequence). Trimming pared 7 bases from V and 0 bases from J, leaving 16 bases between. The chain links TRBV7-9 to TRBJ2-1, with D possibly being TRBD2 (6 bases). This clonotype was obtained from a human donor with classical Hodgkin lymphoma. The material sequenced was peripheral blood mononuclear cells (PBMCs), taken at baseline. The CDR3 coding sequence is TGTGCCAGCATCCCTTTCGACGGGAGCTCCTACAATGAGCAGTTCTTC. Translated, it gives CASIPFDGSSYNEQFF.